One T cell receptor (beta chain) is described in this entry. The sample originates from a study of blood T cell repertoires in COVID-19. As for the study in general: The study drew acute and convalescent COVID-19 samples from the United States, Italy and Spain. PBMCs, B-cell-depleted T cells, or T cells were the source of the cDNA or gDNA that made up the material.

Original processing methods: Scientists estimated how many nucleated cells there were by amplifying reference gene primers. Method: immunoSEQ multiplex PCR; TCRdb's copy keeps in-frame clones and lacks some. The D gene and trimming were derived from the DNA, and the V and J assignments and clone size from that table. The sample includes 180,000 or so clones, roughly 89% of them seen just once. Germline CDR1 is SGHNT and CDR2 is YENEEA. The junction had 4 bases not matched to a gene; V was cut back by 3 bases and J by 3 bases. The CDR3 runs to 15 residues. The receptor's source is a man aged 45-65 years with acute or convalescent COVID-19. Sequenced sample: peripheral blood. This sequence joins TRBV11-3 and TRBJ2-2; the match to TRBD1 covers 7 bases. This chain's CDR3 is CASSFAGTDTGELFF. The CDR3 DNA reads TGTGCCAGCAGCTTTGCCGGGACAGACACCGGGGAGCTGTTTTTT.